Sequencing of this T cell receptor (beta chain) was carried out in a study of blood T cell repertoires in COVID-19. As for the study in general: Specimens from acute and convalescent COVID-19 originated in the United States, Italy and Spain. Sources were T cells, B-cell-depleted T cells, or PBMCs; the material itself was cDNA or gDNA.

How the authors handled the data: Estimated nucleated cell counts came from reference gene primer amplification. Repertoires were generated with immunoSEQ multiplex PCR, while TCRdb's copy carries only in-frame clones and drops some. That table is the source of V, J and clone size, and D and trimming were worked out from the DNA. The table lists 80,000 to 95,000 clones, around 85% of them singletons, with around 25% in the top ten. Trimming removed 3 bases at V and 5 bases at J, with 19 bases between. Germline CDR1 and CDR2: SGHDN and FVKESK. This CDR3 comprises 16 residues. Sequenced input: peripheral blood. The sequence was collected from a man older than 75 with active or convalescent COVID-19. The chain uses TRBV14 and TRBJ1-1; possibly TRBD1 for D (5 bases). The CDR3 here is CASSHPLGGALTEAFF. The CDR3, as DNA: TGTGCCAGCAGCCATCCCCTGGGTGGGGCTTTGACTGAAGCTTTCTTT.